This T cell receptor (beta chain) was sequenced for a study of shared clonotypes between healthy human individuals. Study outcomes and limitations: Among donors, sharing of clonotypes was expected to be affected by sequencing depth. Sampling was confined to blood; repertoires within tissues likely differ.

V was pared by 1 base and J by 7 bases, with 7 bases of the junction left unmatched. From germline, CDR1 is SGHDT and CDR2 YYEEEE. This CDR3 has 15 residues. This clone was counted many times. Its antigen is still unknown. This specimen includes other DNA sequences encoding the same CDR3. This table comes from immunoSEQ multiplex PCR, and its TCRdb copy is limited to in-frame clones, with some not included. The data show roughly 490,000 clones, with 70% to 80% seen just once and 9.5% to 15% held by the top ten. The V gene is TRBV5-6, the J gene TRBJ2-2; 7 bases match TRBD2. The sequenced material came from PBMCs. The source is a woman aged 40 to 50 in good health. Some clones in this sample may be carry-over from other donors' samples. CDR3 loop: CASSLSGTNYGELFF. The CDR3 nucleotides are TGTGCCAGCAGCTTGAGTGGGACTAATTACGGGGAGCTGTTTTTT.